These 19 T cell receptor beta chains were all obtained from the same sample, sequenced in a study of vaccination effects on CD4 cells after COVID-19. These receptors lack a known antigen. The protocol was immunoSEQ multiplex PCR, while the TCRdb copy is restricted to in-frame clones and leaves out a portion. The sample includes fewer than 60,000 clones, more than 65% of them seen just once. ViraFEST expansion of antigen-specific CD4+ T cells with viral peptide pools preceded sequencing. Having been cultured for around ten days, the cells underwent CD4+ T cell isolation. This individual tested PCR-positive for SARS-CoV-2 infection between March and December 2020. The sequenced sample was CD4+ T cells from PBMCs cultured with HIV peptides, obtained before COVID-19 vaccination. Subset denoted: HIV-1 Nef peptide pool negative control/reference culture. The receptors here all came from a human donor who had a prior SARS-CoV-2 infection.

Concerning this clone itself: Its ends do not fully match the called genes, so a read error is possible. The chain links TRBV7-7 to TRBJ2-2; no firm D call. The CDR3 extends over 14 amino acids. Germline assignment: CDR1 SSHAT and CDR2 FNYEAQ (reference sequence). CDR3 region: CASSRSENTGELFF. CDR3 DNA sequence: TGTGCTAGCAGCCGCAGCGAGAACACCGGGGAGCTGTTTTTT.

Comment on this clone: A junction boundary mismatches the germline segment, possibly from a read error. This chain connects TRBV9 to TRBJ2-1; 12 nucleotides match TRBD2. The CDR3 runs to 15 residues. Germline V gives CDR1 SGDLS, CDR2 YYNGEE. The CDR3: CASSPLAGGYSEQFF. As DNA, the CDR3 is TGTGCCAGCAGCCCTCTAGCGGGGGGGTACAGTGAGCAGTTCTTC.

V is TRBV7-6 and J is TRBJ1-2; D ambiguous. With 1 base removed from V and 3 bases from J, the gap between germline ends came to 21 bases. Germline CDR1 SGHVS, CDR2 FNYEAQ. The CDR3 spans 18 residues. The CDR3 DNA reads TGTGCCAGCAGCTTAGTCAGAGGCAGGTGGAGAGCTGACTATGGCTACACCTTC. Protein: CASSLVRGRWRADYGYTF.

V is TRBV6-5 and J is TRBJ2-2; D ambiguous. Germline V gives CDR1 MNHEY, CDR2 SVGAGI. This CDR3 spans 13 amino acids. V was clipped by 0 bases and J by 5 bases, with 4 bases between them. CDR3 in DNA: TGTGCCAGCAGTTACTCAACGACCGGGGAGCTGTTTTTT. As protein: CASSYSTTGELFF.

This clone is a singleton in its sample. J is TRBJ1-2 and V is TRBV6-5; 11 bases line up with TRBD1. Germline loops: CDR1 MNHEY, CDR2 SVGAGI. This CDR3 spans 14 amino acids. Trimming at V came to 9 bases and at J to 8 bases, leaving 11 bases not matched to a gene. The CDR3 reads CASAGTGGRYGYTF. CDR3 sequence (DNA): TGTGCCAGTGCCGGGACAGGGGGTAGGTACGGCTACACCTTC.

This chain connects TRBV6-5 to TRBJ2-1; 11 bases line up with TRBD1. The CDR3 length is 14 residues. CDR1 is MNHEY and CDR2 is SVGAGI in the germline V gene. The trim removed 5 bases at V and 9 bases at J, leaving 6 bases unmatched. CDR3 protein: CASSRGTGGVEQFF. CDR3 coding DNA: TGTGCCAGCAGTCGCGGGACAGGGGGAGTTGAGCAGTTCTTC.

This clone was counted a few times. This sequence joins TRBV5-8 and TRBJ2-5; D is perhaps TRBD1 or TRBD2 (5 bases each). There are 13 residues in the CDR3. Trimming took 2 bases from V and 3 from J, leaving 8 bases between them. CDR1 is SGHTS, CDR2 YDEGEE, per germline. In nucleotides, the CDR3 is TGTGCCAGCAGCTTCCAGGGAGAAGAGACCCAGTACTTC. Translation gives CASSFQGEETQYF.

This clone was seen a handful of times. The chain carries TRBV7-8 and TRBJ2-1; 10 positions match TRBD2. This CDR3 has 16 residues. The germline V gene encodes CDR1 SGHVS and CDR2 FQNEAQ. The V gene end was trimmed by 4 bases and the J gene end by 4 bases; junction bases not matched to a gene: 7. This CDR3 reads CASSSSGLALYNEQFF. CDR3 DNA: TGTGCCAGCAGCTCCTCGGGACTAGCGTTGTACAATGAGCAGTTCTTC.

The chain carries TRBV9 and TRBJ2-2; possibly TRBD2 for D (5 bases). Deletions cut 3 bases from V and 3 bases from J, with 15 bases between. CDR1 SGDLS and CDR2 YYNGEE come from the germline V gene. The CDR3 is made up of 16 amino acids. The CDR3 DNA sequence: TGTGCCAGCAGCGGCACGGCGGGCGGACACACCGGGGAGCTGTTTTTT. Translated, it gives CASSGTAGGHTGELFF.

The rearrangement joins TRBV5-6 to TRBJ2-1, with a tentative D call TRBD2 (6 bases). V lost 7 bases, J lost 5 bases, and 28 bases lay in between. The germline gives CDR1 SGHDT, CDR2 YYEEEE. CDR3 length equals 18 residues. The CDR3 is CASLENGRWGEENNEQFF. In nucleotides, the CDR3 is TGTGCCAGCCTCGAAAATGGCCGTTGGGGGGAAGAAAACAATGAGCAGTTCTTC.

V is TRBV30 and J is TRBJ2-5; D might be TRBD2 (5 bases). The V and J ends lost 1 base and 7 bases respectively, with 10 bases between them. This CDR3 is built from 12 residues. CDR1 GTSNPN and CDR2 SVGIG come from the germline V gene (reference sequence). CDR3 sequence: CAWSGRGGTQYF. The CDR3 region has the DNA TGTGCCTGGAGTGGGCGAGGAGGGACCCAGTACTTC.

This clone came up once. The CDR3 DNA reads as TGCGCCAGCAGCTGGGGACTAGCGGGGGCCACAGGTCACAATGAGCAGTTCTTC. Translating it yields CASSWGLAGATGHNEQFF. The rearrangement joins TRBV5-1 to TRBJ2-1, with 14 positions matching TRBD2. Germline CDR1 and CDR2: SGHRS and YFSETQ. The CDR3 extends over 18 amino acids. The V gene end was trimmed by 3 bases and the J gene end by 5 bases; junction bases not matched to a gene: 10.

CDR3: CASSFPSGGAQETQYF. CDR3 nucleotide sequence: TGTGCCAGCAGTTTCCCTAGCGGGGGGGCCCAAGAGACCCAGTACTTC. The genes are TRBV6-5 and TRBJ2-5, with TRBD2 matching over 12 bases. Germline CDR1 MNHEY, CDR2 SVGAGI. Trimming cost V 4 bases and J 1 base; bases outside gene matches: 4. This CDR3 is 16 amino acids long.

The genes are TRBV10-3 and TRBJ1-1, with D perhaps TRBD1 (5 bases). Per germline, CDR1 ENHRY and CDR2 SYGVKD. The length of the CDR3 is 12 residues. The V gene lost 3 bases and the J gene lost 7 bases, with 9 bases spanning the gap. This CDR3 reads CAISDWGVEAFF. The CDR3 nucleotides read TGTGCCATCAGTGATTGGGGGGTTGAAGCTTTCTTT.

For the CDR3, the DNA is TGTGCCAGTAGTAGGTATGAGATCGGGTGGGAAGAGAGAAGCATTCAGTACTTC. Its translation is CASSRYEIGWEERSIQYF. This chain links TRBV19 with TRBJ2-4; D uncertain. V lost 4 bases, J lost 9 bases, and 28 bases lay in between. The CDR3 extends over 18 amino acids. CDR1 LNHDA and CDR2 SQIVND come from the germline V gene (reference sequence).

The V call is TRBV7-6, the J call TRBJ2-3; the D gene is possibly TRBD2 (6 bases). The CDR3 covers 16 residues. Germline CDR1 and CDR2: SGHVS and FNYEAQ. V was clipped by 5 bases and J by 4 bases, with 19 bases between them. CDR3 sequence (DNA): TGTGCCAGCAGCCCCGGGGCTGGGGGGACGGCAGATACGCAGTATTTT. As protein: CASSPGAGGTADTQYF. The whole variable domain, remainder taken from reference TRBV7-6 and TRBJ2-3, is GAGVSQSPRYKVTKRGQDVALRCDPISGHVSLYWYRQALGQGPEFLTYFNYEAQQDKSGLPNDRFSAERPEGSISTLTIQRTEQRDSAMYRCASSPGAGGTADTQYFGPGTRLTVL.

A single count supports this clone. The chain links TRBV6-1 to TRBJ2-2, with D possibly being TRBD1 (6 bases). This CDR3 has 16 amino acids. V lost 2 bases to trimming and J lost 5 bases, with 15 bases between them. Germline V CDR1 and CDR2: MNHNS, SASEGT. The CDR3 DNA reads TGTGCCAGCAGTGAAATGACGGGGACACGGACCGGGGAGCTGTTTTTT. This sequence encodes CASSEMTGTRTGELFF.

The chain uses TRBV18 and TRBJ1-6; D perhaps matches TRBD1 (5 bases). CDR3 length: 16 residues. V was cut by 4 bases and J by 8 bases, with 18 bases left in between. CDR1 is KGHSH and CDR2 is LQKENI in the germline V gene. The CDR3: CASSRNRDGADSPLHF. CDR3 in DNA: TGTGCCAGCTCACGCAACCGGGACGGGGCGGATTCACCCCTCCACTTT.

The chain combines TRBV18 with TRBJ1-6; D possibly corresponds to TRBD1 (5 bases). The CDR3 spans 13 residues. Germline V lookup: CDR1 KGHSH, CDR2 LQKENI. Deletions cut 4 bases from V and 6 bases from J, with 7 bases between. The CDR3 DNA reads TGTGCCAGCTCACACGACAGTAATTCACCCCTCCACTTT. It encodes CASSHDSNSPLHF.